A single T cell receptor beta chain is shown here with its context. Sequencing was performed with immunoSEQ multiplex PCR; in TCRdb, only in-frame clones are kept and a portion is missing. The data hold roughly 100,000 clones, with 85% to 90% observed a single time. V lost 7 bases and J 4 bases, leaving 8 bases between the germline ends. The CDR3 is 12 amino acids. The germline V gene encodes CDR1 SGHTA and CDR2 FQGNSA. This sample stems from a study of blood T cell repertoires in COVID-19. Sequencing was done on a sample of peripheral blood. This receptor was taken from a human donor in a cohort sampled during active COVID-19. The J gene is TRBJ1-5, the V gene TRBV7-2; weak D call: TRBD1 (6 bases). The CDR3 loop reads CASNRANQPQHF. CDR3 in DNA: TGTGCCAGCAACAGGGCGAATCAGCCCCAGCATTTT.